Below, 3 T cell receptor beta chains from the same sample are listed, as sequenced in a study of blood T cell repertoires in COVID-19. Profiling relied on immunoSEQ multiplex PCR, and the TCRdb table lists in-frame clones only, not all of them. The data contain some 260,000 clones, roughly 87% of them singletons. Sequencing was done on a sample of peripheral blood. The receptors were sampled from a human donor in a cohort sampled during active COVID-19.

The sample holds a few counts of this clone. CDR3 in DNA: TGCGCCAGCAGCTTGGATCCAGCGAACGAGCAGTACTTC. It specifies CASSLDPANEQYF. V and J are TRBV5-1 and TRBJ2-7; D is unclear. CDR1 and CDR2 (germline): SGHRS, YFSETQ. CDR3 length: 13 amino acids. Between the trimmed V and J ends, which lost 0 bases and 5 bases, there was a span of 9 bases.

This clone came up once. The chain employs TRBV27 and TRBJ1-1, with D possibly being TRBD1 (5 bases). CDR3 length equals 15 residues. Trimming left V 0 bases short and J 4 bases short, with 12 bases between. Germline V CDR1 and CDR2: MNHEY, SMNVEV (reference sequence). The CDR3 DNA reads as TGTGCCAGCAGTTTATCCGCCCGGGGGATCACTGAAGCTTTCTTT. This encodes CASSLSARGITEAFF.

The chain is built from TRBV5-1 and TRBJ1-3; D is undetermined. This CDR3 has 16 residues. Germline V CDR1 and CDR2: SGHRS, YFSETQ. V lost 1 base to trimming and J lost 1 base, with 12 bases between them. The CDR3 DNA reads TGCGCCAGCAGCTTGAACGGACTTCTTTCTGGAAACACCATATATTTT. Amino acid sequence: CASSLNGLLSGNTIYF.